A selection of T cell receptor beta chains follows, all from one sample in a study of spatial heterogeneity in lung cancer. TCRdb reprocessed the 5' RACE reads via MiXCR and lists one record per CDR3 protein. The table includes about 44,000 distinct CDR3 sequences, roughly 13% detected once. Source: PBMCs, taken at surgery. Receptors were obtained from a male donor with early-stage non-small cell lung cancer. The CDR3 runs from the conserved cysteine through the conserved F or W. Each record gives: clone size, D gene, J gene, V gene, CDR3 protein, CDR3 DNA. D genes are given only for firm matches. Not all rows give a size; the values are once, few, many and, for expanded clones, a class.

few | TRBD1 | TRBJ1-1 | TRBV7-3 | CASRGRGPEAFF | TGTGCCAGCAGGGGCAGGGGGCCGGAAGCTTTCTTT
few | NA | TRBJ2-7 | TRBV2 | CASRRDANYEQYF | TGTGCCAGCAGGCGGGACGCTAATTACGAGCAGTACTTC
NA | TRBD2 | TRBJ2-1 | TRBV12-3/TRBV12-4 | CASSLMTSGYNEQFF | TGTGCCAGCAGTTTAATGACTAGCGGATACAATGAGCAGTTCTTC
many | TRBD1 | TRBJ2-7 | TRBV18 | CASSQGQSYEQYF | TGTGCCAGCTCACAGGGACAGTCCTACGAGCAGTACTTC
NA | TRBD2 | TRBJ2-7 | TRBV20-1 | CSARTFTSGAYEQYF | TGCAGTGCTAGAACCTTTACTAGCGGCGCCTACGAGCAGTACTTC
NA | NA | TRBJ1-1 | TRBV20-1 | CSANMNTEAFF | TGCAGTGCTAACATGAACACTGAAGCTTTCTTT
many | TRBD1 | TRBJ1-4 | TRBV29-1 | CSVATTGMGEKLFF | TGCAGCGTTGCCACGACAGGGATGGGTGAAAAACTGTTTTTT
many | NA | TRBJ2-7 | TRBV7-6 | CASSLALEEQYF | TGTGCCAGCAGCTTAGCGCTAGAAGAGCAGTACTTC
NA | TRBD2 | TRBJ2-1 | TRBV12-3/TRBV12-4 | CASRTSVYNEQFF | TGTGCCAGCAGGACTAGCGTCTACAATGAGCAGTTCTTC
NA | NA | TRBJ2-1 | TRBV3-1 | CASSQTQNSYNEQFF | TGTGCCAGCAGCCAAACACAGAATTCCTACAATGAGCAGTTCTTC
NA | TRBD1 | TRBJ1-3 | TRBV7-2 | CASSYLGQGSGNTIYF | TGTGCCAGCAGCTATCTGGGACAGGGATCTGGAAACACCATATATTTT
NA | NA | TRBJ2-4 | TRBV28 | CASSLQGVGIQYF | TGTGCCAGCAGTTTACAGGGTGTGGGCATTCAGTACTTC
few | NA | TRBJ2-7 | TRBV5-5 | CASSLTPGSYEQYF | TGTGCCAGCAGCTTGACCCCCGGATCCTACGAGCAGTACTTC
NA | TRBD1 | TRBJ1-2 | TRBV12-3/TRBV12-4 | CASTPAAGGRDGYTF | TGTGCCAGCACTCCGGCAGCAGGGGGCAGGGATGGCTACACCTTC